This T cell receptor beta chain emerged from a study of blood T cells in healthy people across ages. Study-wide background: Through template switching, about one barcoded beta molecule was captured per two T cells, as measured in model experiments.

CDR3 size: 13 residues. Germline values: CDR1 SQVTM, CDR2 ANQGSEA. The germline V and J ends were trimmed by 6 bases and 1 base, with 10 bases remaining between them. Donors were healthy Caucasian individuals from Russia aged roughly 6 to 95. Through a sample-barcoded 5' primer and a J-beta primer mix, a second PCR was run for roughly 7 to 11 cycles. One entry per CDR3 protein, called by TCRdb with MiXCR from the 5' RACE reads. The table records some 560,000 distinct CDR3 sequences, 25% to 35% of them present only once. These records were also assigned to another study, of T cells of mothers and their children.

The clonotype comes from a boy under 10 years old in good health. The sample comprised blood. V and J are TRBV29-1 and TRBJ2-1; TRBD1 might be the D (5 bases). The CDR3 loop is CSVADRSYNEQFF. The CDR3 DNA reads TGCAGCGTAGCCGACAGATCCTACAATGAGCAGTTCTTC.